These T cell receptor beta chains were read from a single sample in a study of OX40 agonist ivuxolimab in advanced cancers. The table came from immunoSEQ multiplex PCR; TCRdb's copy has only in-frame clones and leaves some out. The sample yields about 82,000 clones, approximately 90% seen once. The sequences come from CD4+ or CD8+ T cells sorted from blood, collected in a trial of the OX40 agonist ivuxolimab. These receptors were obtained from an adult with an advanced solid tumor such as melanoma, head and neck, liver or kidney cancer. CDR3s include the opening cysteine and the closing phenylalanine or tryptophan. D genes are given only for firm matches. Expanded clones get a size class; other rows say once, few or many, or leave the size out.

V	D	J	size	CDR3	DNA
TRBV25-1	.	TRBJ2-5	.	CASSEPRQLPEETQYF	TGTGCCAGCAGTGAACCTCGACAGCTCCCAGAGGAGACCCAGTACTTC
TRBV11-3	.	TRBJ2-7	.	CASSPAGYEQYF	TGTGCCAGCAGCCCAGCAGGGTACGAGCAGTACTTC
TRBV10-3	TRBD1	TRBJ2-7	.	CATGQGASYEQYF	TGTGCCACCGGGCAGGGGGCCTCCTACGAGCAGTACTTC
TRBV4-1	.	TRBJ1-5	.	CASSQVSGGTNQPQHF	TGCGCCAGCAGCCAAGTTTCGGGCGGGACCAACCAGCCCCAGCATTTT
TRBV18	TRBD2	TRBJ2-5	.	CASSTRLALGQETQYF	TGTGCCAGCTCAACCCGACTAGCTCTCGGTCAAGAGACCCAGTACTTC
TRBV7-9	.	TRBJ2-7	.	CASSLVAYEQYF	TGTGCCAGCAGCTTGGTAGCCTACGAGCAGTACTTC
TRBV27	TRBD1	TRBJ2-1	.	CASSLGQGMAYEQFF	TGTGCCAGCAGTCTCGGACAGGGGATGGCGTACGAGCAGTTCTTC
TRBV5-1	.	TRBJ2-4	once	CASSLDRNIQYF	TGCGCCAGCAGCTTGGACAGGAACATTCAGTACTTC
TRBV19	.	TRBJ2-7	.	CASSIRDGSYEQYF	TGTGCCAGTAGTATCCGGGACGGCTCCTACGAGCAGTACTTC
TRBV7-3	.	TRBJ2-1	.	CASSLSSAGTEQFF	TGTGCCAGCAGCTTAAGCTCTGCAGGGACTGAGCAGTTCTTC
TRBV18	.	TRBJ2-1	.	CASSGTSDEQFF	TGTGCCAGCTCAGGGACGTCGGATGAGCAGTTCTTC
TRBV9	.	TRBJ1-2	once	CASSVEDLGSWVNYGYTF	TGTGCCAGCAGCGTAGAAGATTTGGGAAGTTGGGTGAACTATGGCTACACCTTC
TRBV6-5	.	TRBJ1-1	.	CASSYYQNTEAFF	TGTGCCAGCAGTTACTACCAAAACACTGAAGCTTTCTTT
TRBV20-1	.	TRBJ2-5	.	CSAPGEETQYF	TGCAGTGCCCCGGGGGAAGAGACCCAGTACTTC
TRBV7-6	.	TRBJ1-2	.	CASSLGRGDGYTF	TGTGCCAGCAGCTTAGGGCGGGGAGATGGCTACACCTTC
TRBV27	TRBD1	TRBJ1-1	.	CASSFSWDRLAEAFF	TGTGCCAGCAGTTTTTCTTGGGACAGACTAGCTGAAGCTTTCTTT
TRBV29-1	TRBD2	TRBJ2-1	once	CSVEDPGGGTYNEQFF	TGCAGCGTTGAAGATCCGGGCGGGGGGACCTACAATGAGCAGTTCTTC
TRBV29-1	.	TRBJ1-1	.	CSVVSSVNTEAFF	TGCAGCGTTGTTTCTTCGGTGAACACTGAAGCTTTCTTT
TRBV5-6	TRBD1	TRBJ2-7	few	CASSSDRGYEQYF	TGTGCCAGCAGTTCGGACAGGGGCTACGAGCAGTACTTC
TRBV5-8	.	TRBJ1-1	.	CASSLEGLVTEAFF	TGTGCCAGCAGCTTGGAGGGTTTGGTCACTGAAGCTTTCTTT
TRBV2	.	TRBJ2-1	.	CASSVGRTATGYNEQFF	TGTGCCAGCAGTGTTGGCCGGACAGCGACGGGATACAATGAGCAGTTCTTC
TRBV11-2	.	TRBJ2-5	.	CASSRELSLGTETQYF	TGTGCCAGCAGCCGTGAGCTGAGCTTAGGTACGGAGACCCAGTACTTC
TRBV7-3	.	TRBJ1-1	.	CASSLLSQGGTEAFF	TGTGCCAGCAGCTTGCTTAGCCAGGGCGGCACTGAAGCTTTCTTT
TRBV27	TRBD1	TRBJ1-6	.	CASSLDRENSPLHF	TGTGCCAGCAGCTTAGACAGGGAGAATTCACCCCTCCACTTT
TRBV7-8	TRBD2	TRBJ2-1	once	CASSLFGTSGMPNEQFF	TGTGCCAGCAGCTTGTTCGGGACTAGCGGGATGCCCAATGAGCAGTTCTTC
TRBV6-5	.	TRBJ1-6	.	CASSYSKGDSPLHF	TGTGCCAGCAGTTACTCGAAGGGGGATTCACCCCTCCACTTT
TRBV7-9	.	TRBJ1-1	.	CASSLRIEAFF	TGTGCCAGCAGCTTACGGATTGAAGCTTTCTTT